Listed here is a single T cell receptor (beta chain). Its antigen is unidentified. This CDR3 has 13 residues. CDR1 is MDHEN, CDR2 SYDVKM, per germline. V was pared by 7 bases and J by 2 bases, with 4 bases of the junction left unmatched. This sample is part of a study of T cells in Graves' hyperthyroidism and ophthalmopathy. Findings and limits, study-wide: Ophthalmopathy got predicted by the model a median about 6.5 months before its onset.

Researchers took RNA transcripts and amplified the TCR beta CDR3 regions from them. A first-round RT-PCR of the TCR CDR3 used the HTBI primer set. TCRdb passed the multiplex PCR reads through MiXCR, listing each CDR3 protein once. The sample has approximately 220,000 distinct CDR3 sequences, around 17% seen once. Sample: blood. V gene TRBV28 combines with J gene TRBJ2-7; TRBD2 matches 8 bases. The TCR comes from a man in his forties with Graves' hyperthyroidism. The CDR3 bases are TGTGCCAGCACCTCGGGAGGGGCCTACGAGCAGTACTTC. It codes for CASTSGGAYEQYF.